This T cell receptor (beta chain) comes out of a study of T cell responses to AZD1222 COVID-19 vaccine. Study results and caveats: Baseline testing showed seropositivity in only six AZD1222 recipients.

The protocol was immunoSEQ multiplex PCR, while the TCRdb copy is restricted to in-frame clones and leaves out a portion. The table records 150,000 to 200,000 clones, 90% of them present only once. With V trimmed by 2 bases and J by 7 bases, 7 bases remained unmatched. The V gene's germline CDR1 is LGHNA and CDR2 YNFKEQ. The CDR3 contains 15 residues. Regarding this clone: The antigen is unknown.

The material sequenced was peripheral blood, taken on day 0 of AZD1222 vaccination. The TCR comes from an adult in good health. The V call is TRBV4-2, the J call TRBJ1-5; 8 bases are a match to TRBD1. The CDR3 bases are TGTGCCAGCAGCCAATTGGACAGGGCAGGGCAGCCCCAGCATTTT. It is translated as CASSQLDRAGQPQHF.